The 13 T cell receptor beta chains below come from one sample, sequenced in a study of T cell changes during pregnancy in multiple sclerosis. The table came from immunoSEQ multiplex PCR; TCRdb's copy has only in-frame clones and leaves some out. This repertoire shows more than 50,000 clones, 89% found once; its top ten account for around 2.5%. The input for sequencing was peripheral blood, taken in the first trimester of pregnancy. All receptors come from a female donor with multiple sclerosis, enrolled in a pregnancy study.

The chain employs TRBV6-5 and TRBJ2-5; D is possibly TRBD1 (6 bases). The ends were cut back, 3 bases at V and 7 bases at J, with 12 bases in the middle. Germline CDR1 is MNHEY and CDR2 is SVGAGI. The length of the CDR3 is 13 residues. The CDR3 DNA is TGTGCCAGCAGTTATAGGACAGAAGGGACCCAGTACTTC. Its protein product is CASSYRTEGTQYF.

The chain carries TRBV5-1 and TRBJ1-1, with TRBD1 identical over 7 bases. Per the germline V gene, CDR1 is SGHRS and CDR2 is YFSETQ. This CDR3 has 15 residues. Germline trimming cut 0 bases from V and 1 base from J; bases unmatched to any gene: 3. CDR3 bases: TGCGCCAGCAGCTTGGGGTGGACAGGGAACACTGAAGCTTTCTTT. This translates into CASSLGWTGNTEAFF.

This chain links TRBV7-2 with TRBJ1-2, with D possibly matching TRBD1 (5 bases). Trimming took 1 base from V and 2 from J, leaving 5 bases between them. CDR1 and CDR2 from the germline V gene are SGHTA and FQGNSA. The CDR3 extends over 13 amino acids. The CDR3 DNA reads TGTGCCAGCAGCTTAGGACAGAACTATGGCTACACCTTC. Translating gives CASSLGQNYGYTF.

The rearrangement uses TRBV27 and TRBJ1-4; D not resolved. The V gene's germline CDR1 is MNHEY and CDR2 SMNVEV (reference sequence). V lost 8 bases and J lost 8, with 18 bases in between. CDR3 size: 14 residues. The DNA of the CDR3 is TGTGCCAGCGGCTGGAGAAGAGCCCAGGAAAAACTGTTTTTT. This codes for CASGWRRAQEKLFF.

V is TRBV6-5 and J is TRBJ2-7; D is perhaps TRBD1 (6 bases). Per the germline V gene, CDR1 is MNHEY and CDR2 is SVGAGI. The CDR3 consists of 16 residues. Trimming took off 2 bases at V and 2 bases at J, with 16 bases between the two ends. CDR3 sequence: CASSYLNRAPTYEQYF. CDR3 sequence (DNA): TGTGCCAGCAGTTACCTAAACAGGGCGCCGACCTACGAGCAGTACTTC.

The J gene is TRBJ1-5, the V gene TRBV28; TRBD1 matches at 10 bases. The CDR3 contains 16 residues. V was clipped by 4 bases and J by 7 bases; unmatched bases: 10. Germline V gives CDR1 MDHEN, CDR2 SYDVKM. CDR3 nucleotides: TGTGCCAGCAGTTCCGTTGGGGGACAGGGGAACCAGCCCCAGCATTTT. Its translation: CASSSVGGQGNQPQHF.

The V call is TRBV18, the J call TRBJ1-6, with 10 positions matching TRBD1. CDR3 length: 16 amino acids. Trimming removed 4 bases from V and 8 bases from J; junction bases left unmatched: 8. Germline CDR1 is KGHSH and CDR2 is LQKENI. The CDR3 spells CASSLETGGLDSPLHF. CDR3 sequence (DNA): TGTGCCAGCTCACTCGAGACAGGGGGCCTGGATTCACCCCTCCACTTT.

This chain connects TRBV19 to TRBJ2-7; D perhaps matches TRBD1 (5 bases). The CDR3 is made up of 15 amino acids. Trimming stripped 5 bases from V and 3 bases from J, with 17 bases between. From germline, CDR1 is LNHDA and CDR2 SQIVND (reference sequence). In nucleotides, the CDR3 is TGTGCCAGTAGTCTCGACAGAGATCCTTACTACGAGCAGTACTTC. Translation: CASSLDRDPYYEQYF.

The genes are TRBV5-1 and TRBJ2-7; 7 positions agree with TRBD1. In germline, CDR1 is SGHRS, CDR2 YFSETQ. The CDR3 has 15 amino acids. Trimming removed 4 bases from V and 0 bases from J; junction bases left unmatched: 7. CDR3 nucleotides: TGCGCCAGCAGCCGGGACAGTGACAGCTCCTACGAGCAGTACTTC. Translated, it gives CASSRDSDSSYEQYF.

This sequence joins TRBV5-1 and TRBJ2-3; the D gene is possibly TRBD2 (6 bases). Germline V CDR1 and CDR2: SGHRS, YFSETQ. Deletions cut 5 bases from V and 0 bases from J, with 13 bases between. CDR3 size: 15 residues. The CDR3 DNA reads as TGCGCCAGCAGTTTCTCTGGGGGGAGCACAGATACGCAGTATTTT. This translates into CASSFSGGSTDTQYF.

This clone has a single count. V gene TRBV7-2 combines with J gene TRBJ1-2; 10 bases match TRBD1. The CDR3 is 13 residues long. CDR1 and CDR2 from the germline V gene are SGHTA and FQGNSA. V lost 10 bases to trimming and J lost 5 bases; unmatched junction nucleotides: 7. The CDR3 coding sequence is TGTGCCACCGACAGGGGGCAGGGGTATGGCTACACCTTC. Translation: CATDRGQGYGYTF. The full variable domain, completed using reference TRBV7-2 and TRBJ1-2, is GAGVSQSPSNKVTEKGKDVELRCDPISGHTALYWYRQSLGQGLEFLIYFQGNSAPDKSGLPSDRFSAERTGGSVSTLTIQRTQQEDSAVYLCATDRGQGYGYTFGSGTRLTVV.

This clone turned up a few times. The genes are TRBV12-5 and TRBJ1-5; D is possibly TRBD1 (6 bases). The V gene's germline CDR1 is LGHNT and CDR2 FRNRAP. The CDR3 contains 16 residues. The V and J ends lost 1 base and 0 bases respectively, with 10 bases between them. Written as DNA, the CDR3 is TGTGCTAGTGGTTTGGCACAGGGCCCTAGCAATCAGCCCCAGCATTTT. Translated, it gives CASGLAQGPSNQPQHF. Full variable domain (missing parts from reference TRBV12-5 and TRBJ1-5): DARVTQTPRHKVTEMGQEVTMRCQPILGHNTVFWYRQTMMQGLELLAYFRNRAPLDDSGMPKDRFSAEMPDATLATLKIQPSEPRDSAVYFCASGLAQGPSNQPQHFGDGTRLSIL.

V and J are TRBV30 and TRBJ1-1, with 10 bases aligning to TRBD1. The J segment lost 4 bases and the V segment lost 3 bases, leaving 5 bases of the junction unmatched. The CDR3 has 14 residues. CDR1 and CDR2 from the germline V gene are GTSNPN and SVGIG (reference sequence). This CDR3 is CAWRFRDRGTEAFF. The CDR3 coding sequence is TGTGCCTGGAGGTTCCGGGACAGGGGCACTGAAGCTTTCTTT.